These T cell receptor beta chains were read from a single sample in a study of Tregs in tolerant kidney transplant recipients. Profiling relied on immunoSEQ multiplex PCR, and the TCRdb table lists in-frame clones only, not all of them. Among 46,000 or so clones listed, about 90% were seen once. Sequencing was performed on Tregs from blood. These receptors all stem from a human donor in good health. Both conserved end residues are part of each CDR3. A D gene is named only where the DNA matches it firmly. Size is stated for part of the rows, as once, few or many counts, or as a class when the clone is expanded.

D gene,clone size,V gene,J gene,CDR3 DNA,CDR3 protein
NA,NA,TRBV5-4,TRBJ2-2,TGTGCCAGCAGCTTTCCAGGCGTTGGCGGGGAGCTGTTTTTT,CASSFPGVGGELFF
TRBD1,NA,TRBV5-1,TRBJ2-3,TGCGCCAGCAGCCTAGCCCAGACAGGGGCCGGCACAGATACGCAGTATTTT,CASSLAQTGAGTDTQYF
TRBD2,once,TRBV11-2,TRBJ2-7,TGTGCCAGCAGCTATTCCCCGGGACTAGCGGCTGAGCAGTACTTC,CASSYSPGLAAEQYF
NA,NA,TRBV6-1,TRBJ1-5,TGTGCCAGCAGTGACCCCTGGACAGCGGGCAATCAGCCCCAGCATTTT,CASSDPWTAGNQPQHF
TRBD1,NA,TRBV5-1,TRBJ2-7,TGCGCCAGCAGCCCGGGACAGAGCCTAGGGTACGAGCAGTACTTC,CASSPGQSLGYEQYF
NA,NA,TRBV5-1,TRBJ2-2,TGCGCCAGCAGCCAGACCGGGGAGCTGTTTTTT,CASSQTGELFF
NA,NA,TRBV30,TRBJ2-4,TGTGCCTGGAGTGTAGGGCAGAGACAGTACTTC,CAWSVGQRQYF
TRBD1,NA,TRBV2,TRBJ2-1,TGTGCCAGCTCGAGGATCCGGGGACAGGGTTACAATGAGCAGTTCTTC,CASSRIRGQGYNEQFF
TRBD2,NA,TRBV10-3,TRBJ2-1,TGTGCCATCAGTGCCTTGGGACTAGCGGGAAGAAGCACCTACAATGAGCAGTTCTTC,CAISALGLAGRSTYNEQFF
NA,NA,TRBV6-9,TRBJ1-2,TGTGCCAGCAGTTTAACTCTGTCTTACGGAAAGACCTATGGCTACACCTTC,CASSLTLSYGKTYGYTF
NA,NA,TRBV5-4,TRBJ2-3,TGTGCCCCGGGGGTTGGGGGAGCTGGGGATACGCAGTATTTT,CAPGVGGAGDTQYF
NA,NA,TRBV18,TRBJ2-5,TGTGCCAGCTCACCACGATTCGGAGAGACCCAGTACTTC,CASSPRFGETQYF
NA,NA,TRBV21-1,TRBJ2-7,TGTGCCAGCAGCAAACTGGGGCTTGAAGGGGAGGGCCCATACGAGCAGTACTTC,CASSKLGLEGEGPYEQYF
NA,NA,TRBV2,TRBJ1-2,TGTGCCAGCAGTGAAGCGCTTGGGGGCAGGAGAGGGGCCTATGGCTACACCTTC,CASSEALGGRRGAYGYTF
NA,NA,TRBV9,TRBJ1-2,TGTGCCAGCAGCCCACAGGGATATGGCTACACCTTC,CASSPQGYGYTF
NA,NA,TRBV29-1,TRBJ2-7,TGCAGCGTGCAGATCGTTGGGTACGAGCAGTATTTC,CSVQIVGYEQYF
NA,NA,TRBV6-6,TRBJ1-2,TGTGCCAGCAGATTATATCCCGACAGCTATGGCTACACCTTC,CASRLYPDSYGYTF
NA,NA,TRBV10-3,TRBJ2-5,TGTGCCATCCAGCAGGAAGAGACCCAGTACTTC,CAIQQEETQYF
TRBD2,NA,TRBV18,TRBJ2-2,TGTGCCAGCTCACCCCCCAGGGCTAGCGGGAGGCGAAACACCGGGGAGCTGTTTTTT,CASSPPRASGRRNTGELFF
NA,NA,TRBV5-1,TRBJ1-1,TGCGCCAGCAGCTTGTGGTCAGGTTCTGGGACGAACACTGAAGCTTTCTTT,CASSLWSGSGTNTEAFF
NA,NA,TRBV30,TRBJ2-3,TGTGCCTGGAGTGTTGCAGGGTTCAGCACAGATACGCAGTATTTT,CAWSVAGFSTDTQYF
TRBD1,NA,TRBV5-3,TRBJ2-5,TGTGCCAGAAGCTTCCGCGACAGGGGGAGAGAGACCCAGTACTTC,CARSFRDRGRETQYF
NA,NA,TRBV4-1,TRBJ2-5,TGCGCCAGCAGCCAAGGGGGGGTAGAGACCCAGTACTTC,CASSQGGVETQYF
TRBD2,NA,TRBV11-2,TRBJ2-2,TGTGCCACCCGACTAGCGGGGGACATAAACACCGGGGAGCTGTTTTTT,CATRLAGDINTGELFF
TRBD1,NA,TRBV6-5,TRBJ1-1,TGTGCCAGCAGTAGAACAGGGGCGCAATACGCTGAAGCTTTCTTT,CASSRTGAQYAEAFF